This is a list of T cell receptor beta chains from one sample in a study of T cells in Graves' hyperthyroidism and ophthalmopathy. TCRdb used MiXCR to reprocess the multiplex PCR reads, holding one entry per CDR3 protein. The sample yields fewer than 550,000 distinct CDR3 sequences, around a quarter seen once. What was sequenced was blood. The receptors stem from a woman aged 25 to 39 with Graves' ophthalmopathy. The CDR3 runs from the conserved cysteine through the conserved F or W. The D gene is left open where the match is weak. Only part of the rows carry a size: once, few, many, or a class if the clone is expanded.

abundance	v_gene	j_gene	len	d_gene	CDR3aa	CDR3nt
many	TRBV2	TRBJ1-5	14	TRBD1	CASRDRGGNQPQHF	TGTGCCAGCAGGGACAGGGGCGGCAATCAGCCCCAGCATTTT
-	TRBV6-1	TRBJ1-1	13	-	CASSAAPNTVAFF	TGTGCCAGCAGTGCCGCGCCAAACACTGTAGCTTTCTTT
many	TRBV6-2/TRBV6-3	TRBJ2-5	12	-	CASSYLAETQYF	TGTGCCAGCAGTTACCTCGCCGAGACCCAGTACTTC
-	TRBV12-3/TRBV12-4	TRBJ2-7	14	TRBD2	CASTPAGDPYEQYF	TGTGCCAGCACCCCCGCGGGGGACCCCTACGAGCAGTACTTC
many	TRBV4-1	TRBJ2-7	14	-	CASSQGGPIYEQYF	TGCGCCAGCAGCCAAGGGGGACCTATTTACGAGCAGTACTTC
many	TRBV7-2	TRBJ1-3	15	-	CASSLGVSSGNTIYF	TGTGCCAGCAGCTTAGGAGTCAGCTCTGGAAACACCATATATTTT
-	TRBV14	TRBJ2-7	15	TRBD2	CASSPLERGGYEQYF	TGTGCCAGCAGCCCCCTGGAGCGGGGGGGATACGAGCAGTACTTC
-	TRBV6-2/TRBV6-3	TRBJ2-5	14	-	CATSISGVQETQYF	TGTGCCACCTCGATATCGGGGGTGCAAGAGACCCAGTACTTC
many	TRBV7-2	TRBJ1-1	12	-	CASSLSRQGPFF	TGTGCCAGCAGCTTAAGTCGGCAGGGCCCTTTCTTT
many	TRBV6-1	TRBJ2-3	14	TRBD2	CASIASGGAPQQYF	TGTGCCAGCATAGCTAGCGGGGGGGCCCCACAGCAGTATTTT
few	TRBV12-3/TRBV12-4	TRBJ1-1	14	-	CASTVLSWDTEAFF	TGTGCCAGCACCGTCTTGAGTTGGGACACTGAAGCTTTCTTT
-	TRBV15	TRBJ2-6	15	-	CATSRDLSGANVLTF	TGTGCCACCAGCAGAGATCTCTCCGGGGCCAACGTCCTGACTTTC
few	TRBV24-1	TRBJ2-4	14	-	CATSDLVAKNIQYF	TGTGCCACCAGTGATTTGGTAGCCAAAAACATTCAGTACTTC
-	TRBV7-2	TRBJ2-5	14	-	CASSFLAPQETQYF	TGTGCCAGCAGCTTCCTAGCACCGCAAGAGACCCAGTACTTC
few	TRBV6-5	TRBJ1-1	16	-	CASSSAWGGGNTEAFF	TGTGCCAGCAGTTCGGCATGGGGAGGAGGGAACACTGAAGCTTTCTTT
-	TRBV27	TRBJ1-2	14	-	CASSLDATVYGYTF	TGTGCCAGCAGTCTCGACGCCACCGTCTATGGCTACACCTTC
many	TRBV29-1	TRBJ2-2	18	TRBD2	CSVEDQPAGGSHTGELFF	TGCAGCGTTGAAGATCAGCCAGCGGGGGGCTCGCACACCGGGGAGCTGTTTTTT
-	TRBV5-1	TRBJ1-2	14	-	CASSLDSTNYGYTF	TGCGCCAGCAGCTTGGACAGTACTAACTATGGCTACACCTTC
many	TRBV6-1	TRBJ2-7	14	TRBD2	CASITAGGTYEQYF	TGTGCCAGCATCACAGCGGGGGGGACGTACGAGCAGTACTTC
-	TRBV29-1	TRBJ2-5	14	TRBD1	CSVDPQGVQETQYF	TGCAGCGTTGATCCACAGGGGGTCCAAGAGACCCAGTACTTC
many	TRBV10-1	TRBJ1-2	16	TRBD1	CASSPGTGKLGYGYTF	TGCGCCAGCAGTCCAGGGACAGGGAAACTTGGTTATGGCTACACCTTC
many	TRBV3-1	TRBJ2-7	13	-	CASISTGTGEQYF	TGTGCCAGCATTTCAACCGGGACGGGCGAGCAGTACTTC
many	TRBV7-9	TRBJ1-3	15	-	CASSSGKAIGNTIYF	TGTGCCAGCAGCTCGGGCAAGGCTATCGGAAACACCATATATTTT
medium-sized	TRBV12-3/TRBV12-4	TRBJ1-1	11	-	CASSLTQEAFF	TGTGCCAGCAGTTTGACCCAGGAAGCTTTCTTT
many	TRBV18	TRBJ1-1	14	TRBD1	CASSPRTGLEEAFF	TGTGCCAGCTCACCCCGGACAGGGCTAGAGGAAGCTTTCTTT